This TCR beta chain stems from a study of cytomegalovirus exposure and HLA in healthy donors. The PCR ran on 60 Vbeta and 13 Jbeta primers. Clones were read by immunoSEQ multiplex PCR, and TCRdb kept only the in-frame ones, dropping some. In the table there are over 100,000 clones, approximately 78% of which are singletons. Findings and caveats of the study: Some V segments (TRBV6-2 and TRBV6-3 among them) were excluded as indistinguishable.

This clone was counted a few times. Antigen: not known. This CDR3 spans 19 amino acids. Germline lookup yields CDR1 MNHEY and CDR2 SMNVEV (reference sequence). V gave up 6 bases and J gave up 7 bases; unmatched junction bases: 19. The sequence was obtained from a woman between 50 and 59 years old in good health and CMV-seropositive. The chain links TRBV27 to TRBJ2-1, with 12 bases identical to TRBD2. What was sequenced was PBMCs. CDR3 DNA sequence: TGTGCCAGCAGCGCGATTACCCAAGTATGGCTAGCGGGAGGGAATGAGCAGTTCTTC. This sequence encodes CASSAITQVWLAGGNEQFF.